The text below deals with one T cell receptor (beta chain). As yet, its antigen is unknown. The data belong to a study of Ad26.COV2.S vaccination and SARS-CoV-2 variants. Treatment described: around 19 received Ad26.COV2.S at low or high dose, single or two shots; 5 received placebo; per-sample allocation not given. At day 63 after the first vaccine or placebo injection, samples were drawn. Whole-study findings and limits: Greater spike-specific TCR breadth was seen in vaccine recipients than in placebo recipients.

Measured with immunoSEQ multiplex PCR; TCRdb has only the in-frame clones, and not every one. The data contain just over 350,000 clones, around 83% of them singletons. The TCR was taken from a person aged 18-60 years who received the Ad26.COV2.S COVID-19 vaccine or a placebo. Sample: peripheral blood, taken in a trial of Ad26.COV2.S vaccine versus placebo.

The CDR3 spells CASSSGGNEQYF. CDR3 nucleotides: TGTGCCAGCAGCTCAGGGGGCAACGAGCAGTACTTC. The chain couples TRBV13 to TRBJ2-7; TRBD1 matches at 8 bases. Germline CDR1 PRHDT, CDR2 FYEKMQ (reference sequence). The V and J ends lost 4 bases and 5 bases, in that order; junction bases with no gene match: 1. The CDR3 runs 12 residues.